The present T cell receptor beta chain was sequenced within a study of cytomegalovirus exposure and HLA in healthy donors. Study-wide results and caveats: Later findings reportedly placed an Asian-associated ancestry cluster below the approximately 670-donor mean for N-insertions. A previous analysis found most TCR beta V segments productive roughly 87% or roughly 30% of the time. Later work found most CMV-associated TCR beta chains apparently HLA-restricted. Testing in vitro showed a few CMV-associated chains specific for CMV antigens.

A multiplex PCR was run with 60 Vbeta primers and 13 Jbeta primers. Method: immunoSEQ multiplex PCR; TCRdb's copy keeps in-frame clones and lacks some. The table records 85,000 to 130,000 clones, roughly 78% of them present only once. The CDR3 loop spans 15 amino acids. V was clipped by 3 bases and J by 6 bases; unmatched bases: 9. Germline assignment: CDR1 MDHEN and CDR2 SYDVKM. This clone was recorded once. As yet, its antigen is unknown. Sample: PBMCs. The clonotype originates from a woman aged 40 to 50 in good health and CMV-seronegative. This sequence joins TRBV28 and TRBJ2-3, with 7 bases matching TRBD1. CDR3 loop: CASSFHRGRGDTQYF. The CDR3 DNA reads TGTGCCAGCAGTTTCCACAGGGGACGTGGGGATACGCAGTATTTT.